This T cell receptor (beta chain) was recovered during a study of Graves' ophthalmopathy and Graves' hyperthyroidism. Looking at the study overall: Upon initial diagnosis and before any treatment, peripheral blood was collected. Study-wide results and caveats: Using a 13-signature model, the authors split ophthalmopathy from stable hyperthyroidism, with roughly 90% sensitivity and approximately 80% specificity.

This CDR3 comprises 13 residues. Germline V gene lookup returns CDR1 SQVTM and CDR2 ANQGSEA. The V segment lost 7 bases and the J segment 2 bases; nucleotides outside the gene matches: 7. This clonotype appeared many times. The antigen is not known. Researchers took RNA transcripts and amplified TCR beta CDR3 regions from them. The first-round RT-PCR employed HTBI primers together with the Qiagen OneStep RT-PCR kit. A multiplex PCR was then performed as the second round. One entry per CDR3 protein results from TCRdb running MiXCR on the multiplex PCR reads. Here the sample spans about 220,000 distinct CDR3 sequences, roughly 21% being singletons. With a duration under 3 months, ophthalmopathy in the donors showed moderate-to-severe activity, CAS ≥3 and NOSPECS ≥4.

Sequenced sample: peripheral blood. This chain uses TRBV29-1 with TRBJ1-2, with 7 bases lining up with TRBD1. This clonotype was sampled from a woman aged 45-65 years with Graves' ophthalmopathy. CDR3 amino acids: CSAGTERNYGYTF. CDR3 sequence (DNA): TGCAGCGCCGGGACAGAACGAAACTATGGCTACACCTTC.